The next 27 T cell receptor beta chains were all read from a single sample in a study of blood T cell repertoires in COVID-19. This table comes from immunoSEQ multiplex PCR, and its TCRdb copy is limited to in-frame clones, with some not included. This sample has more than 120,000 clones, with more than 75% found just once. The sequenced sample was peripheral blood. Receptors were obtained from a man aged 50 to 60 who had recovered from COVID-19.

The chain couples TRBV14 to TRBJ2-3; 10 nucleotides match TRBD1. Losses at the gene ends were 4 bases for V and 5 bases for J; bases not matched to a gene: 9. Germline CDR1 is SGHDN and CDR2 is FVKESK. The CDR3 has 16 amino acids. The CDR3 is CASSPLGTGEVDTQYF. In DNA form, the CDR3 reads TGTGCCAGCAGCCCTTTGGGGACAGGGGAGGTAGATACGCAGTATTTT.

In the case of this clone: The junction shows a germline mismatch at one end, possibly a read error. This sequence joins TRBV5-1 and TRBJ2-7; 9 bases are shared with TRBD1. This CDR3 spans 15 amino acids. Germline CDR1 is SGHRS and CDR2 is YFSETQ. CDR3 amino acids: CASSLGQGVYDEQYF. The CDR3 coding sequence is TGCGCCAGCAGTTTGGGACAGGGAGTGTATGACGAGCAGTACTTC.

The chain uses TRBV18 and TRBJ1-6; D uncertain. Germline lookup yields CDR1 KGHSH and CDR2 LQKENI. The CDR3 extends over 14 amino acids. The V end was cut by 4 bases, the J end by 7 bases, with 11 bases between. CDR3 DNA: TGTGCCAGCTCACTCAGTTGGTCGAATTCACCCCTCCACTTT. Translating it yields CASSLSWSNSPLHF.

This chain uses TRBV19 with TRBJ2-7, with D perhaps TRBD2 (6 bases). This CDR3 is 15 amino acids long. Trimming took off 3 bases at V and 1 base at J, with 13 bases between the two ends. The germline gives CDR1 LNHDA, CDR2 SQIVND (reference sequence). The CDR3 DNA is TGTGCCAGTAGTATTGGCGGGACCGCTTCCTACGAGCAGTACTTC. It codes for CASSIGGTASYEQYF.

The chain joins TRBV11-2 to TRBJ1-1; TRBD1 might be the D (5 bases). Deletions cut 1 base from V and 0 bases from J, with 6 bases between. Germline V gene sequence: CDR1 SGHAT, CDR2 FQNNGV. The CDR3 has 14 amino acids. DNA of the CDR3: TGTGCCAGCAGCTTAGGACAGATGAACACTGAAGCTTTCTTT. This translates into CASSLGQMNTEAFF.

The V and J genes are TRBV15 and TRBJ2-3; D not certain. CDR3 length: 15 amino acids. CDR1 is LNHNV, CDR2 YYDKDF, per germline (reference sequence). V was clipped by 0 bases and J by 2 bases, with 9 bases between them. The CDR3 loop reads CATSREWQFTDTQYF. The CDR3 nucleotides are TGTGCCACCAGCAGAGAGTGGCAGTTCACAGATACGCAGTATTTT.

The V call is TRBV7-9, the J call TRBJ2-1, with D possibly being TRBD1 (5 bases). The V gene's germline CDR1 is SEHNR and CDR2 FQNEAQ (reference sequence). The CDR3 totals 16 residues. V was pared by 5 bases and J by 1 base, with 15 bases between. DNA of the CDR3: TGTGCCAGCAGCGTCGTTAGGGGTTATTCCTACAATGAGCAGTTCTTC. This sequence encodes CASSVVRGYSYNEQFF.

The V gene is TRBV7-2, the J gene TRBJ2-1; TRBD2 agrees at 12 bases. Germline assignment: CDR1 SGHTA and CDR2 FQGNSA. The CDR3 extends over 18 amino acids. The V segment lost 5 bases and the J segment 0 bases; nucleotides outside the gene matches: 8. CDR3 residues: CASSARGLAGSSYNEQFF. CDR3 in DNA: TGTGCCAGCAGCGCCCGAGGACTAGCGGGGAGCTCCTACAATGAGCAGTTCTTC.

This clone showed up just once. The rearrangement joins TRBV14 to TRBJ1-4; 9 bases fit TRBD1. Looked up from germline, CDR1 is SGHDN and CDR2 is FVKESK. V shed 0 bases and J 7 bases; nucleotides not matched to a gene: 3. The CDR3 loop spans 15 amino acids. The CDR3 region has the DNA TGTGCCAGCAGCCAAGATATGACAGGGGGTGAAAAACTGTTTTTT. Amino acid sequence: CASSQDMTGGEKLFF.

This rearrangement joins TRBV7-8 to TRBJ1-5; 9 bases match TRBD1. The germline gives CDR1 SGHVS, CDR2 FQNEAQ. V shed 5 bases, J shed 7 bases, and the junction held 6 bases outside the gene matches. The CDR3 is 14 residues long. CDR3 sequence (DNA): TGTGCCAGCAGCCCGGACAGGGGACAGCAGCCCCAGCATTTT. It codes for CASSPDRGQQPQHF.

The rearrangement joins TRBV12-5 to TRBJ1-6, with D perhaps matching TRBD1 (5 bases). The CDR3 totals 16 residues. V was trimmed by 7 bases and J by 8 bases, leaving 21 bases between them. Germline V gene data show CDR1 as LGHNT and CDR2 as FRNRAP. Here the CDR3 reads CASAPRLFGAHSPLHF. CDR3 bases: TGTGCTAGTGCCCCACGATTGTTTGGGGCTCATTCACCCCTCCACTTT. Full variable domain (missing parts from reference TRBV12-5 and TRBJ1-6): DARVTQTPRHKVTEMGQEVTMRCQPILGHNTVFWYRQTMMQGLELLAYFRNRAPLDDSGMPKDRFSAEMPDATLATLKIQPSEPRDSAVYFCASAPRLFGAHSPLHFGNGTRLTVT.

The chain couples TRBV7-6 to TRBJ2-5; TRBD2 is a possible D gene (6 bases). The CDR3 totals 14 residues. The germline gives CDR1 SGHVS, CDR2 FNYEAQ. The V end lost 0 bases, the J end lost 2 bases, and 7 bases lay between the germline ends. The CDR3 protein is CASSLAGGQETQYF. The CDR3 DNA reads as TGTGCCAGCAGCTTAGCGGGGGGACAAGAGACCCAGTACTTC.

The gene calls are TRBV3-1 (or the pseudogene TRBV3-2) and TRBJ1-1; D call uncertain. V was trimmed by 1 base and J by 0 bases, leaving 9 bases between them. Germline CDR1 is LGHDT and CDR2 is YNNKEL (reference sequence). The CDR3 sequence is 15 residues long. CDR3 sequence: CASSQVLRMNTEAFF. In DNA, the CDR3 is TGTGCCAGCAGCCAAGTTCTACGCATGAACACTGAAGCTTTCTTT.

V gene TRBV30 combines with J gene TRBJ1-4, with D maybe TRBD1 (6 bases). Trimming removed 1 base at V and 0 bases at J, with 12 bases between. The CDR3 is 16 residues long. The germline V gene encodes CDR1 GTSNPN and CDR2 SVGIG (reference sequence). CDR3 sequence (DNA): TGTGCCTGGAGTGCGCCACAGGGCTCAACTAATGAAAAACTGTTTTTT. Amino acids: CAWSAPQGSTNEKLFF.

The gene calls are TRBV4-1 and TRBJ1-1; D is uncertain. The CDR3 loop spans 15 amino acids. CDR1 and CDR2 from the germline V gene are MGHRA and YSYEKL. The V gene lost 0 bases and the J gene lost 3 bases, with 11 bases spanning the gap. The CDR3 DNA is TGCGCCAGCAGCCAAGATCTGGGTAGCGACACTGAAGCTTTCTTT. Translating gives CASSQDLGSDTEAFF.

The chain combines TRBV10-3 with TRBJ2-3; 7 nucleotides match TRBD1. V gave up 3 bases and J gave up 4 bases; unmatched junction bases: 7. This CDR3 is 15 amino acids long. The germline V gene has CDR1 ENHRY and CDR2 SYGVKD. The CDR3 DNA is TGTGCCATCAGTGACCCCGGGACAGCGGCAGATACGCAGTATTTT. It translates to CAISDPGTAADTQYF.

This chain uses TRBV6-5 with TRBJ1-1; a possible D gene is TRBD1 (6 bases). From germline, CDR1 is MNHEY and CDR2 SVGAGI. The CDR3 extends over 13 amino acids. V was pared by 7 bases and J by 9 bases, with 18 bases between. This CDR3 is CASMGRGFYQAFF. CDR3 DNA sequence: TGTGCCAGCATGGGCAGGGGTTTTTATCAAGCTTTCTTT.

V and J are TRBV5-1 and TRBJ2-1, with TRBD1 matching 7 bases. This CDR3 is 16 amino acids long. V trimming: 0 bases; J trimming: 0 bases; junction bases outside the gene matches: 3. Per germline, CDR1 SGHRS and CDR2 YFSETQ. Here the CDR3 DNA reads TGCGCCAGCAGCTTGGGGGACAGCAGCTCCTACAATGAGCAGTTCTTC. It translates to CASSLGDSSSYNEQFF.

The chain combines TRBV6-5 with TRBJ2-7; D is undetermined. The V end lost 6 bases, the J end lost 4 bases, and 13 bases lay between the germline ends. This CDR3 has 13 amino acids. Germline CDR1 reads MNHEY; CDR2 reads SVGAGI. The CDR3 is CASRDVAAYEQYF. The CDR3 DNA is TGTGCCAGCAGGGATGTGGCGGCTTACGAGCAGTACTTC.

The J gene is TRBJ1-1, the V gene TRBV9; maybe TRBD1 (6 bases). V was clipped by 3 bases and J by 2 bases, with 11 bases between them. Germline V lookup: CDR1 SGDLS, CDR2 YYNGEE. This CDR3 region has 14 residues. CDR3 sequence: CASSAQDRNTEAFF. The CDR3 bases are TGTGCCAGCAGCGCCCAGGACAGAAACACTGAAGCTTTCTTT.

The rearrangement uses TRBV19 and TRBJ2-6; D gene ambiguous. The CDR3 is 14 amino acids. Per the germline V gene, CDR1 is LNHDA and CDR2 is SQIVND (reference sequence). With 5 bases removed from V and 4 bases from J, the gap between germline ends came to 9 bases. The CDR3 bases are TGTGCCAGTAGTCGAGGTGGCGGGGCCAACGTCCTGACTTTC. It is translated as CASSRGGGANVLTF.

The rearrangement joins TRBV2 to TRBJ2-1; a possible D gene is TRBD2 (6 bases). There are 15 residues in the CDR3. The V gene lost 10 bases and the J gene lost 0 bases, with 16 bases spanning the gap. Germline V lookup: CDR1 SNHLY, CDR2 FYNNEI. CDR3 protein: CATHFGGSSYNEQFF. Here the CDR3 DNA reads TGTGCCACCCATTTTGGGGGGAGCTCCTACAATGAGCAGTTCTTC.

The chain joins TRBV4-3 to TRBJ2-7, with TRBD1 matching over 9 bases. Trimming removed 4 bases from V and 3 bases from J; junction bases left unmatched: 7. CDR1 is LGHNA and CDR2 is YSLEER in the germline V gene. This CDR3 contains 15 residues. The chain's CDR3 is CASSPFGQGNYEQYF. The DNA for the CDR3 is TGCGCCAGCAGCCCGTTCGGACAGGGGAACTACGAGCAGTACTTC.

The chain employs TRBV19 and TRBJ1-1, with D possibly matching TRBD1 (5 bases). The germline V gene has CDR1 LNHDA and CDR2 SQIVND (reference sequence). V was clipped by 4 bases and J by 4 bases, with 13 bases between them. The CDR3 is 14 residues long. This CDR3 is CASSTEAQGTEAFF. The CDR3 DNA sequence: TGTGCCAGTAGTACAGAGGCGCAGGGCACTGAAGCTTTCTTT.

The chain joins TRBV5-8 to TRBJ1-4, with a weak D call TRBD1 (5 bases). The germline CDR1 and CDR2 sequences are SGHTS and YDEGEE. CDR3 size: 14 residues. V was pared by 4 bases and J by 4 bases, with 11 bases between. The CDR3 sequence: CASSHAGVNEKLFF. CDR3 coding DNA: TGTGCCAGCAGCCACGCGGGGGTTAATGAAAAACTGTTTTTT.

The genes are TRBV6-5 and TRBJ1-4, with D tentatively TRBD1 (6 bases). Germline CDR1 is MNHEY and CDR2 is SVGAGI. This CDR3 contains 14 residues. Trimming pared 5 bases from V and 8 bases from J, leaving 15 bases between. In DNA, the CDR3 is TGTGCCAGCAGTCTAGGGGGGGTCGGGGAAAAACTGTTTTTT. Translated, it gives CASSLGGVGEKLFF.

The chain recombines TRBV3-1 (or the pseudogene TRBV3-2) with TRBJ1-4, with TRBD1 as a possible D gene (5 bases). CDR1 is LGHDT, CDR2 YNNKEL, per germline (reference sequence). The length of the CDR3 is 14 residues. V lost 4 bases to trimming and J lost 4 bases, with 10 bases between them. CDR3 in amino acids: CASSLGVGNEKLFF. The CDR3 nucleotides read TGTGCCAGCAGCCTAGGGGTGGGTAATGAAAAACTGTTTTTT.